This T cell receptor (beta chain) was observed in a study of blood T cell repertoires in COVID-19 (dated by TCRdb to 2020 to 2022). General notes on the study: Samples from collaborators originated in the United States, Italy and Spain and spanned both the acute and convalescent phases of COVID-19. The prospective study material was composed of cDNA or gDNA derived from T cells, B-cell-depleted T cells, or PBMCs. Subjects who had been exposed to COVID-19, were actively infected with it, or had recovered from it provided the deeply sampled blood TCRbeta repertoires that made up the dataset. The repertoires were released in a freely available public database intended as a resource for research on the immune response to SARS-CoV-2. Samples were obtained from the ongoing ImmuneRACE study (first 160 participants) and from about 1,300 subjects provided by 6 global collaborators. The sample metadata nearly always contained a de-identified subject ID, COVID-19 status, age in years and sex. Where HLA class I and class II types were available, the types were taken from metadata supplied by the sample provider, not from assay-based typing.

The CDR3, from cysteine to phenylalanine, totals 16 residues. Of all the DNA, just the CDR3 is kept, 48 bases in frame from base 1. Trimming removed 2 bases from V and 3 bases from J; the gene matches leave 6 bases unexplained. CDR1 and CDR2 are drawn from the germline V gene: KGHSH, LQKENI. TCRbeta CDR3 regions were amplified from genomic DNA using the immunoSEQ Assay, a bias-controlled multiplex PCR. The paper's data handling went like this. Within the assay, amplification of reference gene primers was used to estimate how many nucleated cells each sample contained. To quantify the absolute abundance of each unique TCRbeta CDR3 rearrangement, sequence reads were collapsed and filtered. For each sample, productive Simpson clonality was calculated as the square root of Simpson's diversity index across productive rearrangements. The immuneACCESS repertoire file appears here via TCRdb, limited to in-frame rearrangements. These files lack a portion of the clones; in checked studies, under half of the deficit traces to unresolved V genes, and the cause of the others is not known. V and J calls and clone size are copied from that table; D and trimming were computed from the DNA. This sample comprises 380,000 or so clones, more than 70% of them detected only once. Together, the top ten hold around 1.3% of the sample.

Concerning this clone: This clone's antigen is unknown. No much larger clone exists at a distance of one base, and base qualities are not known.

The research as a whole found: The quantity of clinical and demographic metadata differed by source and by participant and was supplied without curation.

Whole blood was collected in K2EDTA tubes by collaborating institutions according to the institutions' own protocols. For TCRbeta analysis, collaborators shipped samples as frozen whole blood, isolated PBMCs, or DNA extracted from either of those sample types. This clonotype was obtained from a man aged 35-49 years with acute or convalescent COVID-19. The specimen was peripheral blood. The receptor chain draws on TRBV18 and TRBJ2-1; 8 central nucleotides agree with TRBD2. The CDR3 reads as follows: CASSPLLGGGYNEQFF. The sequence in DNA is TGTGCCAGCTCACCATTGCTCGGGGGGGGCTACAATGAGCAGTTCTTC. Outside the CDR3, residues come from the reference TRBV18 and TRBJ2-1 proteins, so the full variable domain is: NAGVMQNPRHLVRRRGQEARLRCSPMKGHSHVYWYRQLPEEGLKFMVYLQKENIIDESGMPKERFSAEFPKEGPSILRIQQVVRGDSAAYFCASSPLLGGGYNEQFFGPGTRLTVL.